This TCR beta chain was sequenced for a study of vaccination effects on CD4 cells after COVID-19. CD4+ T cells specific for antigen were expanded with viral peptide pools by the ViraFEST assay before sequencing. Having been cultured for 10 days, the cells underwent CD4+ T cell isolation. Two-dose BNT162b2 or mRNA-1273 vaccination was given to participants. Culturing of about 2 million PBMC per well took place with around 9.4 IU/ml IL-2 and 9.5 to 10 ug/ml peptides. Data came from immunoSEQ multiplex PCR; TCRdb stores just in-frame clones and leaves some out. The sample records about 38,000 clones, approximately 82% being singletons. Turning to this clone: Its matching antigen is unknown.

General study findings and limits: Clones arising from infection and from vaccination showed marked clonal contraction late after vaccination. No early post-infection timepoints were available in the study, which also included few convalescent patients.

The starting material was CD4+ T cells from PBMCs cultured with HCoV-NL63 spike peptides, obtained after COVID-19 vaccination. This receptor was taken from a human donor who received a COVID-19 vaccine. Some clones in this sample may be carry-over from other donors' samples.

CDR3 amino acids: CASSAGQAGRHTF. CDR3 bases: TGCGCCAGCAGCGCGGGACAGGCCGGGAGACACACCTTC. The J gene is TRBJ1-2, the V gene TRBV5-1, with 8 bases matching TRBD1. Germline V gene data show CDR1 as SGHRS and CDR2 as YFSETQ. This CDR3 has 13 amino acids. Trimming took 4 bases from V and 12 from J; bases not matched to a gene: 11.